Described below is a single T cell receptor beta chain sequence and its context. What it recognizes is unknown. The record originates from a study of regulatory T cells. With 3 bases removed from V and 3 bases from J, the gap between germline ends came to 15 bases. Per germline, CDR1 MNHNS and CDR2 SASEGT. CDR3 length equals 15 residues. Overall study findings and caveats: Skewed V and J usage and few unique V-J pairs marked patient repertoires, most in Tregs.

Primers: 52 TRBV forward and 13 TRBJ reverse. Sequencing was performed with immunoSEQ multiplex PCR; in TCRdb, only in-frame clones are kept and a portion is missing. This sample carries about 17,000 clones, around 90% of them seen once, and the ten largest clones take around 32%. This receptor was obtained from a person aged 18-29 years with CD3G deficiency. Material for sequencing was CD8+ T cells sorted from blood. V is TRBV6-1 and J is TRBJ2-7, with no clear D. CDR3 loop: CASSDITPFVYEQYF. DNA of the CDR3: TGTGCCAGCAGTGATATCACACCCTTCGTCTACGAGCAGTACTTC.